Below are 3 T cell receptor beta chains sequenced from a single sample in a study of shared clonotypes between healthy human individuals. The naive CD8 population came from CD45RO-negative cells selected for CCR7, without terminally differentiated effector memory CD45RA+ cells. This table comes from immunoSEQ multiplex PCR, and its TCRdb copy is limited to in-frame clones, with some not included. In the table there are about 2.1 million clones, about 94% of which are singletons. The sample consisted of naive CD8+ T cells from PBMCs. These receptors were obtained from a man aged 18 to 29 in good health. Some clones in this sample may be carry-over from other donors' samples.

The CDR3 DNA sequence: TGTGCCAGCAGTGAAGGGAAGACTGAAGCTTTCTTT. Amino acids: CASSEGKTEAFF. The chain is built from TRBV25-1 and TRBJ1-1, with D unresolved. V was trimmed by 2 bases and J by 5 bases, leaving 6 bases between them. CDR3 size: 12 residues. From germline, CDR1 is MGHDK and CDR2 SYGVNS.

This chain links TRBV20-1 with TRBJ2-7; D uncertain. V was clipped by 1 base and J by 3 bases, with 4 bases between them. Germline values: CDR1 DFQATT, CDR2 SNEGSKA (reference sequence). The CDR3 runs to 11 residues. The CDR3 is CSARVFYEQYF. The DNA for the CDR3 is TGCAGTGCTAGAGTATTCTACGAGCAGTACTTC.

The chain has TRBV6-1 and TRBJ2-5, with a weak D call TRBD1 (5 bases). V was clipped by 6 bases and J by 4 bases, with 15 bases between them. The CDR3 has 14 amino acids. Germline V gene data show CDR1 as MNHNS and CDR2 as SASEGT. This CDR3 reads CASSPWGSGETQYF. In DNA form, the CDR3 reads TGTGCCAGCAGCCCTTGGGGCAGTGGAGAGACCCAGTACTTC.